One TCR beta chain is described in this entry. Its antigen remains unidentified. The sample originates from a study of shared clonotypes between healthy human individuals. Study results and limitations: A handful of donors showed sharing of approximately 5% of naive CD4 clonotypes.

Assay: immunoSEQ multiplex PCR; the TCRdb copy retains only in-frame clones and omits some. Seen here are more than 1.2 million clones, about 98.5% observed once, and the top ten hold under 0.45%. This TCR derives from a man younger than 45 in good health. Material: naive CD4+ T cells sorted from blood. Subset described: CD45RA+ positively selected.

CDR3 nucleotide sequence: TGTGCCAGCAGTTTTCCCAGGGGAGATGGCTACACCTTC. Its translation is CASSFPRGDGYTF. This rearrangement joins TRBV27 to TRBJ1-2; a possible D gene is TRBD1 (6 bases). The CDR3 consists of 13 residues. Germline CDR1 is MNHEY and CDR2 is SMNVEV (reference sequence). Trimming removed 3 bases from V and 6 bases from J, with 11 bases in between.